One sample yielded the 12 T cell receptor beta chains listed below, sequenced in a study of blood T cells in healthy people across ages. Through a sample-barcoded 5' primer and a J-beta primer mix, a second PCR was run for 7 to 11 cycles. TCRdb recomputed calls from the 5' RACE reads with MiXCR, one row per CDR3 protein. This sample has around 1,600,000 distinct CDR3 sequences, with 35% to 45% found just once. The sequencing input was blood. The source is a woman aged 18-29 years in good health.

This clonotype turned up a few times. This rearrangement joins TRBV12-3 or TRBV12-4 to TRBJ2-4; TRBD1 aligns across 7 bases. This CDR3 has 16 residues. J lost 1 base, V lost 6 bases, and 9 bases had no gene match. CDR3 sequence: CASSFGTAGAKNIQYF. CDR3 DNA sequence: TGTGCCAGCAGCTTCGGGACAGCCGGGGCCAAAAACATTCAGTACTTC.

The rearrangement uses TRBV28 and TRBJ2-1; 10 positions agree with TRBD1. Germline loops: CDR1 MDHEN, CDR2 SYDVKM. This CDR3 has 17 residues. J lost 0 bases, V lost 5 bases, and 7 bases had no gene match. CDR3 sequence (DNA): TGTGCCAGCAGTCCTCGACAGGGGGCGACCTCCTACAATGAGCAGTTCTTC. Its protein is CASSPRQGATSYNEQFF. The full variable domain, rest sourced from reference TRBV28 and TRBJ2-1, is DVKVTQSSRYLVKRTGEKVFLECVQDMDHENMFWYRQDPGLGLRLIYFSYDVKMKEKGDIPEGYSVSREKKERFSLILESASTNQTSMYLCASSPRQGATSYNEQFFGPGTRLTVL.

The DNA for the CDR3 is TGTGCCAGCAGCCCGACTAGCGGGAGAAGACGGGACACAGATACGCAGTATTTT. Amino acid sequence: CASSPTSGRRRDTDTQYF. The rearrangement uses TRBV3-1 and TRBJ2-3, with 12 bases fitting TRBD2. From germline, CDR1 is LGHDT and CDR2 YNNKEL (reference sequence). The CDR3 runs 18 residues. Losses at the gene ends were 4 bases for V and 2 bases for J; bases not matched to a gene: 10.

There are a few counts of this clonotype. This sequence joins TRBV7-9 and TRBJ2-3; no clear D. CDR1 and CDR2 (germline): SEHNR, FQNEAQ (reference sequence). This CDR3 has 14 residues. The V end lost 2 bases, the J end lost 5 bases, and 11 bases lay between the germline ends. The DNA for the CDR3 is TGTGCCAGCAGCTTACAACTTTCAGGAGATACGCAGTATTTT. Translation: CASSLQLSGDTQYF.

A few counts support this clonotype. The chain combines TRBV20-1 with TRBJ2-3, with 8 bases aligning to TRBD1. Germline V gene lookup returns CDR1 DFQATT and CDR2 SNEGSKA (reference sequence). V lost 5 bases, J lost 5 bases, and 9 bases stayed unmatched. The CDR3 is made up of 14 amino acids. In nucleotides, the CDR3 is TGCAGTGCTTCCCCTACAGGGGGAAAAGATACGCAGTATTTT. Translation: CSASPTGGKDTQYF.

Regarding this clonotype: The junction and the germline gene differ at one end; a read error may be behind it. The chain employs TRBV12-3 or TRBV12-4 and TRBJ2-1; D not resolved. The CDR3 sequence is 12 residues long. The DNA of the CDR3 is TGTGCCAGCAGTTTTGTTCGAAATGAGCGGTTCTTC. Translation gives CASSFVRNERFF.

This clonotype was counted only a few times. The V and J genes are TRBV20-1 and TRBJ1-1; TRBD1 is a possible D gene (6 bases). In germline, CDR1 is DFQATT, CDR2 SNEGSKA (reference sequence). V was shortened by 1 base and J by 1 base, with 10 bases between the two germline ends. The CDR3 loop spans 14 amino acids. The CDR3 DNA sequence: TGCAGTGCTAGAGGGAGGGGGGGGAACACTGAAGCTTTCTTT. It codes for CSARGRGGNTEAFF.

V gene TRBV24-1 combines with J gene TRBJ2-3; 12 bases align to TRBD1. The DNA end lines up better with TRBJ1-5; the J call may be wrong. Germline CDR1 is KGHDR and CDR2 is SFDVKD. The CDR3 is 17 residues long. CDR3 nucleotides: TGTGCCACCAGTGAGGGACAGGGGGCAGATGGCACAGATACGCAGCATTTT. Translated, it gives CATSEGQGADGTDTQHF.

The genes are TRBV4-3 and TRBJ2-1; TRBD1 or TRBD2 may be the D gene (6 bases each). Trimming pared 1 base from V and 4 bases from J, leaving 14 bases between. Per germline, CDR1 LGHNA and CDR2 YSLEER. This CDR3 has 16 amino acids. CDR3 sequence: CASSQVGGGLYNEQFF. CDR3 nucleotide sequence: TGCGCCAGCAGCCAAGTTGGAGGGGGGTTATACAATGAGCAGTTCTTC.

This clonotype was counted between two and nine times. V is TRBV12-3 or TRBV12-4 and J is TRBJ2-1, with 11 bases fitting TRBD2. There are 13 residues in the CDR3. Germline trimming cut 7 bases from V and 7 bases from J; bases unmatched to any gene: 3. DNA of the CDR3: TGTGCCAGCAAAACTAGCGGGGGAAATGAGCAGTTCTTC. Residues: CASKTSGGNEQFF.

This clonotype was counted a few times. The chain employs TRBV6-1 and TRBJ2-5; 12 bases fit TRBD2. Germline V gene lookup returns CDR1 MNHNS and CDR2 SASEGT. The CDR3 has 14 amino acids. V was pared by 3 bases and J by 4 bases, with 0 bases of the junction left unmatched. In DNA form, the CDR3 reads TGTGCCAGCAGTGAGACTAGCGGGGGAGAGACCCAGTACTTC. Encoded protein: CASSETSGGETQYF.

V is TRBV6-2 or TRBV6-3 and J is TRBJ1-1, with D maybe TRBD1 (6 bases). Germline CDR1 is MNHEY and CDR2 is SVGEGT. The V end lost 5 bases, the J end lost 0 bases, and 16 bases lay between the germline ends. This CDR3 contains 16 residues. The CDR3 DNA reads TGTGCCAGCAGTCATTCCCTGCGGGACATGAACACTGAAGCTTTCTTT. Translated: CASSHSLRDMNTEAFF.